A single T cell receptor (beta chain) is shown here with its context. This clone was detected only a few times. Which antigen it targets is not known. One base away there is no much larger clone; base qualities are not given. The immunoSEQ Assay was used to sequence TCR beta CDR3 regions from DNA. The paper's processing steps were these. To compute T cell density, TCR beta template counts were normalized to usable DNA, which was estimated by amplifying housekeeping genes. Richness was estimated with the preseqR package, extrapolating to 400,000 templates for PBMC samples and 120,000 templates for tissue samples. Clonality was defined as one minus Pielou's evenness. Differential abundance testing on productive amino-acid clonotypes, with a minimum total count of 5 and an alpha of 0.1, was used to identify tissue-enriched TCRs. Repertoire overlap between compartments was quantified with the Jaccard Index and Morisita Overlap Index. GLIPH clustered TCR beta CDR3s with public tetramer-defined viral CDR3s; viral motifs required at least three viral sequences plus V-gene enrichment. Not all clones reach the TCRdb copy of this immuneACCESS table, which keeps in-frame sequences only. Checked studies attribute under half of the gap to unresolved V genes and leave the rest unexplained. Clone size and V and J calls were adopted from that table, with D and trimming inferred from the DNA. The sample profile shows 6,400 or so clones; roughly two fifths of them were found once. 7% to 8% of the sample lies in the top ten.

At diagnosis, tumor, uninvolved tumor-adjacent lung and peripheral blood were collected and then preserved as a mix of FFPE and fresh-frozen material. According to the germline V gene, CDR1 reads SGHNT and CDR2 reads YENEEA. The CDR3 covers 14 residues, taking in both the cysteine and the phenylalanine. CDR3 DNA only is kept here, 42 bases in frame from base 1. V is cut by 3 bases and J by 0 bases, and the space between the germline ends is 9 bases. The data were taken from a study of T cells in localized non-small cell lung cancer (dated by TCRdb to the early 2020s). Study-wide context: The study analyzed T cell repertoires of over 200 early-stage NSCLC patients, comparing tumors and uninvolved tumor-adjacent lungs. The cohort consisted of 236 treatment-naive NSCLC patients whose localized lung tumors had been resected. NSCLC patients had a mean age of approximately 72 years, and around 130 were male and 107 female. Overall results and qualifications from the work: Multi-region tumor sequencing was not performed, so intratumor heterogeneity could not be excluded. A median of roughly 60 of the top 100 tumor clones were detected in paired uninvolved adjacent lung, and 28 of these tumor clones were also found among the top 100 clones of the paired uninvolved adjacent lung. Higher T cell density in blood was associated with longer overall survival, whereas higher clonality in adjacent lung was associated with shorter survival. Because the study design was exploratory, TCR variables were selected using unadjusted p-values without false-discovery rate correction. Uninvolved tumor-adjacent lung showed the highest T cell clonality, higher than tumor, which suggests more focused antigenic responses in the adjacent lung.

The sequence joins TRBV11-3 to TRBJ2-7, with TRBD1 as a weak D call on 6 bases. The sequence derives from a man aged 40 to 70 with stage III lung adenocarcinoma. The sequences come from lung tumor tissue, collected before any cancer treatment. CDR3 sequence: CASSFGTLSYEQYF. The nucleotide sequence reads TGTGCCAGCAGCTTCGGGACACTCTCCTACGAGCAGTACTTC.